Listed here are 22 T cell receptor beta chains from one sample, sequenced in a study of cytomegalovirus exposure and HLA in healthy donors. Researchers ran the PCR with 60 Vbeta and 13 Jbeta primers. Sequencing was performed with immunoSEQ multiplex PCR; in TCRdb, only in-frame clones are kept and a portion is missing. The sample shows 160,000 or so clones, almost 85% of them seen only once. Material for sequencing was PBMCs. Every receptor here comes from a young man in good health and CMV-seronegative.

As DNA, the CDR3 is TGTGCCAGCAGCTTAGCACGGACAGCTAACACTGAAGCTTTCTTT. It codes for CASSLARTANTEAFF. The chain is built from TRBV7-8 and TRBJ1-1; D possibly corresponds to TRBD1 (6 bases). Germline-derived CDR1 and CDR2 are SGHVS and FQNEAQ. Trimming took 0 bases from V and 2 from J, leaving 10 bases between them. The CDR3 has 15 residues.

This clone was counted a single time. The rearrangement joins TRBV27 to TRBJ1-4; D gene ambiguous. The CDR3 covers 15 residues. Trimming pared 5 bases from V and 1 base from J, leaving 11 bases between. Per germline, CDR1 MNHEY and CDR2 SMNVEV (reference sequence). The CDR3 protein is CASSRFPGTNEKLFF. As DNA, the CDR3 is TGTGCCAGCAGTCGCTTCCCGGGAACTAATGAAAAACTGTTTTTT.

This rearrangement joins TRBV9 to TRBJ2-1; a possible D gene is TRBD1 (6 bases). The V end was cut by 3 bases, the J end by 5 bases, with 12 bases between. This CDR3 is built from 14 residues. CDR1 and CDR2 from the germline V gene are SGDLS and YYNGEE. The CDR3 region has the DNA TGTGCCAGCAGCGCCTCTCCAGGGGACAATGAGCAGTTCTTC. Translation: CASSASPGDNEQFF. Filled out from reference TRBV9 and TRBJ2-1, the complete variable domain reads DSGVTQTPKHLITATGQRVTLRCSPRSGDLSVYWYQQSLDQGLQFLIQYYNGEERAKGNILERFSAQQFPDLHSELNLSSLELGDSALYFCASSASPGDNEQFFGPGTRLTVL.

This clone has a handful of counts. This chain connects TRBV11-3 to TRBJ2-2; 10 nucleotides agree with TRBD1. The CDR3 is 14 residues long. The V gene's germline CDR1 is SGHNT and CDR2 YENEEA. V lost 5 bases, J lost 7 bases, and 4 bases stayed unmatched. The CDR3 coding sequence is TGTGCCAGCAGCCGACAGGGGGCTGGCGGGGAGCTGTTTTTT. It yields the protein CASSRQGAGGELFF.

This chain connects TRBV18 to TRBJ1-1; D not resolved. In germline, CDR1 is KGHSH, CDR2 LQKENI. CDR3 length: 14 amino acids. V was clipped by 6 bases and J by 1 base, with 12 bases between them. CDR3 nucleotide sequence: TGTGCCAGCTCCCTACTGACAAAGAACACTGAAGCTTTCTTT. Protein sequence: CASSLLTKNTEAFF.

The CDR3 DNA is TGTGCCAGCAGCTCCTGGACAGGACCTTCCACAGATACGCAGTATTTT. Translated, it gives CASSSWTGPSTDTQYF. The V gene is TRBV7-9, the J gene TRBJ2-3; 7 positions match TRBD1. Unmatched junction bases numbered 9, after V lost 4 bases and J lost 2 bases. CDR1 is SEHNR and CDR2 is FQNEAQ in the germline V gene (reference sequence). The CDR3 extends over 16 amino acids.

The V call is TRBV27, the J call TRBJ2-5; TRBD2 is a possible D gene (6 bases). This CDR3 is 16 amino acids long. Between the trimmed V and J ends, which lost 2 bases and 0 bases, there was a span of 13 bases. The germline V gene encodes CDR1 MNHEY and CDR2 SMNVEV (reference sequence). Written as DNA, the CDR3 is TGTGCCAGCAGTTTAGGGCCTGGGGGGTACCAAGAGACCCAGTACTTC. As protein: CASSLGPGGYQETQYF.

This sequence joins TRBV6-4 and TRBJ2-2; possibly TRBD1 for D (5 bases). Trimming left V 0 bases short and J 7 bases short, with 9 bases between. The CDR3 loop spans 14 amino acids. Germline V gene sequence: CDR1 MRHNA, CDR2 SNTAGT. The CDR3 here is CASSDSGAGGELFF. CDR3 sequence (DNA): TGTGCCAGCAGTGACTCTGGGGCCGGCGGGGAGCTGTTTTTT.

The chain recombines TRBV7-2 with TRBJ2-2; D is possibly TRBD1 (5 bases). V lost 1 base and J lost 6, with 12 bases in between. The CDR3 spans 15 residues. Germline CDR1 reads SGHTA; CDR2 reads FQGNSA. In DNA, the CDR3 is TGTGCCAGCAGCTTAGGCCCGCAAGGGGCCGGGGAGCTGTTTTTT. Encoded protein: CASSLGPQGAGELFF.

This clone was observed a handful of times. The chain employs TRBV10-2 and TRBJ2-3, with TRBD2 matching over 13 bases. Germline lookup yields CDR1 WSHSY and CDR2 SAAADI. The CDR3 spans 17 residues. J lost 4 bases, V lost 6 bases, and 10 bases had no gene match. CDR3 DNA sequence: TGCGCCAGCAGAAAAGGACTAGCGGGAGTGGAGCCAGATACGCAGTATTTT. Its translation: CASRKGLAGVEPDTQYF.

This clone was recorded once. The rearrangement joins TRBV5-1 to TRBJ2-3; D gene unclear. Between the trimmed V and J ends, which lost 5 bases and 5 bases, there was a span of 18 bases. The germline V gene encodes CDR1 SGHRS and CDR2 YFSETQ. The CDR3 loop spans 15 amino acids. CDR3 sequence: CASSRSASLGDTQYF. CDR3 DNA sequence: TGCGCCAGCAGTCGTTCAGCCAGTCTAGGAGATACGCAGTATTTT.

V usage is TRBV18 and J usage is TRBJ1-6; the match to TRBD1 covers 9 bases. With V trimmed by 4 bases and J by 10 bases, 14 bases remained unmatched. Per germline, CDR1 KGHSH and CDR2 LQKENI. This CDR3 contains 17 residues. The CDR3 protein is CASSLWDRDWWPSPLHF. In DNA, the CDR3 is TGTGCCAGCTCACTCTGGGACAGGGATTGGTGGCCCTCACCCCTCCACTTT.

The chain is built from TRBV30 and TRBJ1-2, with D possibly TRBD1 on 5 matching bases. V dropped 0 bases and J dropped 8 bases, with 13 bases sitting between them. The CDR3 runs 13 residues. Looked up from germline, CDR1 is GTSNPN and CDR2 is SVGIG (reference sequence). The CDR3, as DNA: TGTGCCTGGAGTGTAGGTTTGGGGCGCGGCTACACCTTC. It translates to CAWSVGLGRGYTF. Drawing the rest from reference TRBV30 and TRBJ1-2, the complete variable domain is SQTIHQWPATLVQPVGSPLSLECTVEGTSNPNLYWYRQAAGRGLQLLFYSVGIGQISSEVPQNLSASRPQDRQFILSSKKLLLSDSGFYLCAWSVGLGRGYTFGSGTRLTVV.

The V and J genes are TRBV5-5 and TRBJ1-3, with D possibly being TRBD1 (5 bases). The CDR3 has 15 residues. The germline CDR1 and CDR2 sequences are SGHKS and YYEKEE (reference sequence). V shed 4 bases and J shed 3 bases, with 14 bases lying between them. CDR3 sequence (DNA): TGTGCCAGCAGCGCGGTTGCGGGGCTTGGAAACACCATATATTTT. It codes for CASSAVAGLGNTIYF.

The sample holds a few counts of this clone. V gene TRBV6-4 combines with J gene TRBJ2-2, with D possibly TRBD2 on 5 matching bases. V was clipped by 0 bases and J by 1 base, with 21 bases between them. The CDR3 contains 20 residues. CDR1 is MRHNA and CDR2 is SNTAGT in the germline V gene. The CDR3 region has the DNA TGTGCCAGCAGTGACTCCTTTAAGGGAAAAATTGGGAGGAACACCGGGGAGCTGTTTTTT. Encoded protein: CASSDSFKGKIGRNTGELFF.

The V gene is TRBV28, the J gene TRBJ2-2, with 11 bases matching TRBD1. There are 17 residues in the CDR3. Germline V gene sequence: CDR1 MDHEN, CDR2 SYDVKM. V shed 6 bases and J 6 bases; nucleotides not matched to a gene: 12. The CDR3, as DNA: TGTGCCAGCAGCTACCCGCCGGGACAGGGGGATCCCGGGGAGCTGTTTTTT. As protein: CASSYPPGQGDPGELFF.

The chain carries TRBV30 and TRBJ2-5; 11 bases match TRBD2. Trimming at V came to 3 bases and at J to 2 bases, leaving 2 bases not matched to a gene. The CDR3 loop spans 14 amino acids. Germline CDR1 reads GTSNPN; CDR2 reads SVGIG (reference sequence). In DNA, the CDR3 is TGTGCCTGGAGACTAGCGGGGGTTCAAGAGACCCAGTACTTC. As protein: CAWRLAGVQETQYF.

The J gene is TRBJ2-1, the V gene TRBV11-2; D gene ambiguous. The CDR3 spans 15 residues. V shed 1 base and J shed 2 bases, with 9 bases lying between them. Germline V CDR1 and CDR2: SGHAT, FQNNGV. This chain's CDR3 is CASSLVSRAYNEQFF. Here the CDR3 DNA reads TGTGCCAGCAGCTTAGTGTCCCGGGCCTACAATGAGCAGTTCTTC.

The J gene is TRBJ1-1, the V gene TRBV30; D may be TRBD1 (6 bases). There are 15 residues in the CDR3. Trimming shortened V by 4 bases and J by 2 bases, and 17 bases separated the two germline ends. The germline V gene has CDR1 GTSNPN and CDR2 SVGIG (reference sequence). The CDR3 coding sequence is TGTGCCTGGACCCCGTTGGGGGCGATTAACACTGAAGCTTTCTTT. Translated, it gives CAWTPLGAINTEAFF.

The DNA for the CDR3 is TGTGCCAGCAGCTCTAGTATGGGGGCGAGGGGGGCCAACGTCCTGACTTTC. Amino acids: CASSSSMGARGANVLTF. This chain joins TRBV7-9 and TRBJ2-6, with a possible D match to TRBD1 (6 bases). The CDR3 is 17 amino acids. V lost 4 bases and J lost 4, with 17 bases in between. The germline CDR1 and CDR2 sequences are SEHNR and FQNEAQ (reference sequence).

V and J are TRBV19 and TRBJ2-1; 10 bases agree with TRBD2. V was clipped by 6 bases and J by 8 bases; unmatched bases: 4. CDR3 length equals 13 residues. CDR1 is LNHDA, CDR2 SQIVND, per germline (reference sequence). The DNA for the CDR3 is TGTGCCAGTAGGGTAGCGGGGGGCTATGAGCAGTTCTTC. This gives the protein CASRVAGGYEQFF.

This clone was recorded a few times. The V call is TRBV4-2, the J call TRBJ1-4; perhaps TRBD1 as D (6 bases). Germline V gene data show CDR1 as LGHNA and CDR2 as YNFKEQ. The CDR3 length is 16 residues. V lost 0 bases, J lost 5 bases, and 13 bases lay in between. The CDR3 here is CASSQDPHDRNEKLFF. CDR3 bases: TGTGCCAGCAGCCAAGATCCCCACGACAGGAATGAAAAACTGTTTTTT.